The TCR beta chain described here comes from a study of blood T cell repertoires in COVID-19. For the study at large: COVID-19 samples collected from the United States, Italy and Spain covered acute and convalescent phases. In each case, the material was cDNA or gDNA derived from T cells, B-cell-depleted T cells, or PBMCs.

Patients from Seattle were sampled longitudinally, starting during active infection. Study processing details: Reference gene primer amplification yielded estimated nucleated cell counts. The protocol was immunoSEQ multiplex PCR, while the TCRdb copy is restricted to in-frame clones and leaves out a portion. The V and J calls and clone size were taken over from that table, and D and trimming were inferred from the DNA. The sample yields about 160,000 clones, roughly 90% seen once. Germline V lookup: CDR1 LGHNA, CDR2 YNFKEQ. The CDR3 spans 16 residues. J gave up 5 bases and V 0 bases, and 7 bases lay outside the gene matches.

The rearrangement links TRBV4-2 to TRBJ2-7; 10 nucleotides align to TRBD1. Sequencing was performed on peripheral blood. The receptor was isolated from a man between 25 and 39 years old with COVID-19, enrolled during active disease. The CDR3, as DNA: TGTGCCAGCAGCCAAGACAGGGGACAGGGGATCCACGAGCAGTACTTC. It yields the protein CASSQDRGQGIHEQYF.